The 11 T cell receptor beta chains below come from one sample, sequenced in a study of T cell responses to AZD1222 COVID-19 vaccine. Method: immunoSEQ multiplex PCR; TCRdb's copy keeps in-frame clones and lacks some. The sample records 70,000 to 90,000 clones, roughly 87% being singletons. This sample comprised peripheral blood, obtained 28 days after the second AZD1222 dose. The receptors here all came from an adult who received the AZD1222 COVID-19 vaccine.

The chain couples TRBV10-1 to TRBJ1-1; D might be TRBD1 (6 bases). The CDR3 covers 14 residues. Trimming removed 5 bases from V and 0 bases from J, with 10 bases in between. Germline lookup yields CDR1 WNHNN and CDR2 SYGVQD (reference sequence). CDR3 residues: CASSRDTLNTEAFF. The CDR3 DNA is TGCGCCAGCAGTAGGGACACCCTGAACACTGAAGCTTTCTTT.

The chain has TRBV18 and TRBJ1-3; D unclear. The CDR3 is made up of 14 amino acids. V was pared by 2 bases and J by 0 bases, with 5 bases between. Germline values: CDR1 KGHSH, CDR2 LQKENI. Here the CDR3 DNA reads TGTGCCAGCTCACCAGACCTCTCTGGAAACACCATATATTTT. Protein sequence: CASSPDLSGNTIYF.

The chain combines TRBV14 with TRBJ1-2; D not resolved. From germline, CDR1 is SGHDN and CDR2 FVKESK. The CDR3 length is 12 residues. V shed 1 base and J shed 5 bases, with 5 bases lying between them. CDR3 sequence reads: CASSQGRYGYTF. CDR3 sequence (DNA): TGTGCCAGCAGCCAAGGGAGGTATGGCTACACCTTC.

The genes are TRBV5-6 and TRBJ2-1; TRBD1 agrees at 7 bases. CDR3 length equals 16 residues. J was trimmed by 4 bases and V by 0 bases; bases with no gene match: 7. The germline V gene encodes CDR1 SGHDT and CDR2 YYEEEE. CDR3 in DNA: TGTGCCAGCAGCTTGGCCCTTGGACAGGCGTACAATGAGCAGTTCTTC. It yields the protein CASSLALGQAYNEQFF.

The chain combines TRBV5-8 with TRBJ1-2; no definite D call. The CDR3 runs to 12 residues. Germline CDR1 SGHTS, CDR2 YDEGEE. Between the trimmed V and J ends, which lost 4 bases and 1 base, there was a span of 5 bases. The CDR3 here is CASSAVNYGYTF. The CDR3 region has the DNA TGTGCCAGCAGCGCGGTTAACTATGGCTACACCTTC.

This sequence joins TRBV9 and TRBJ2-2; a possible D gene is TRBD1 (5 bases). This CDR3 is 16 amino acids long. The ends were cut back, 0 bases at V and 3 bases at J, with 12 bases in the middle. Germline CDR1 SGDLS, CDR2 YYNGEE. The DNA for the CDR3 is TGTGCCAGCAGCGTAGGAGGCAGGGCTTACACCGGGGAGCTGTTTTTT. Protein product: CASSVGGRAYTGELFF.

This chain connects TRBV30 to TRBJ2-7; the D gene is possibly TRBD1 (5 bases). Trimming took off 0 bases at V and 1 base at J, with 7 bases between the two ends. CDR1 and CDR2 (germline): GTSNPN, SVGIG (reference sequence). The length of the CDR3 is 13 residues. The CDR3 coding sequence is TGTGCCTGGAGTGTAGCAGGGTCCTACGAGCAGTACTTC. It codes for CAWSVAGSYEQYF.

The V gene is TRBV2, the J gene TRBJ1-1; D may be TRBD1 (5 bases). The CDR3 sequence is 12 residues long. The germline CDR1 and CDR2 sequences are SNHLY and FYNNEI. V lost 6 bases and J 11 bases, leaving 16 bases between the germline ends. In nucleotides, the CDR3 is TGTGCCAGCAGGGGGCCTCCCCTGAGGGCTTTCTTT. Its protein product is CASRGPPLRAFF.

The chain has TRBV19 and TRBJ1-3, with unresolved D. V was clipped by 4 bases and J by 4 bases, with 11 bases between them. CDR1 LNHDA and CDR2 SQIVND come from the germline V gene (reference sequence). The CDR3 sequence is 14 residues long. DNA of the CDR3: TGTGCCAGTAGTACCCGATTAGACGGAAACACCATATATTTT. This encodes CASSTRLDGNTIYF.

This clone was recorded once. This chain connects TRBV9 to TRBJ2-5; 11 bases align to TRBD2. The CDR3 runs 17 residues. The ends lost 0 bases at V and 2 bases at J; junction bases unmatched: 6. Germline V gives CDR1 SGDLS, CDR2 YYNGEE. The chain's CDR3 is CASSVGGGLAAQETQYF. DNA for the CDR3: TGTGCCAGCAGCGTAGGAGGGGGACTAGCGGCACAAGAGACCCAGTACTTC.

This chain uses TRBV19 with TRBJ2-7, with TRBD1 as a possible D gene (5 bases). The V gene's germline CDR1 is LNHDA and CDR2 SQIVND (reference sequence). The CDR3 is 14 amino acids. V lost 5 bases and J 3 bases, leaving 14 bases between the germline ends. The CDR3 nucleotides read TGTGCCAGTAGTGTCCGACAGACACTCTACGAGCAGTACTTC. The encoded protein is CASSVRQTLYEQYF.